Listed below are T cell receptor beta chains from one sample, sequenced in a study of memory CD4+ T cells and cytomegalovirus serostatus. Some clones are missing from TCRdb's copy, which holds only in-frame ones; the method was immunoSEQ multiplex PCR. The data contain some 29,000 clones, about 75% of them seen just once; the ten biggest clones take up over 0.55%. Source material: memory CD4+ T cells from blood. Receptor source: an adult in good health and CMV-seronegative. Some clones in this sample may be carry-over from other donors' samples. Each CDR3 is given with its conserved first and last residue. A D gene is named only where the DNA matches it firmly. Part of the rows lack a size; the others show once, few, many or a class for expanded clones.

TRBJ1-5 | few | . | TRBV6-1 | TGTGCCAGCAGTGCTGGACAGAATAGCAATCAGCCCCAGCATTTT | CASSAGQNSNQPQHF
TRBJ2-6 | . | TRBD2 | TRBV5-4 | TGTGCCAGCAGGGATCAGACTAGCGCCTGGTCTGGGGCCAACGTCCTGACTTTC | CASRDQTSAWSGANVLTF
TRBJ1-6 | . | . | TRBV5-6 | TGTGCCAGCAGCTTGATAGCGGCTGTTAATTCACCCCTCCACTTT | CASSLIAAVNSPLHF
TRBJ2-1 | . | TRBD1 | TRBV5-1 | TGCGCCAGCAGCTTCCCGGGACAGTCGGCCTCTGAGCAGTTCTTC | CASSFPGQSASEQFF
TRBJ2-7 | . | . | TRBV13 | TGTGCCAGCAGCTTCAGGGGCCCCTACGAGCAGTACTTC | CASSFRGPYEQYF
TRBJ2-5 | once | TRBD1 | TRBV5-4 | TGTGCCAGCAGCTTTACCGGGACAGGGGAAGAGACCCAGTACTTC | CASSFTGTGEETQYF
TRBJ1-1 | few | TRBD1 | TRBV12-5 | TGTGCTAGTGGTCTATCCTCCGGGACAGGGGCGATGAGCACTGAAGCTTTCTTT | CASGLSSGTGAMSTEAFF
TRBJ1-1 | few | TRBD1 | TRBV6-5 | TGTGCCAGCAGCCAAACAGGGGGCACCACTGAAGCTTTCTTT | CASSQTGGTTEAFF
TRBJ2-7 | . | . | TRBV6-6 | TGTGCCAGCAGTCCAACGACAGGGAGGTCCTACGAGCAGTACTTC | CASSPTTGRSYEQYF
TRBJ2-3 | few | . | TRBV7-2 | TGTGCCAGCAGCCCCCGATCGGTCCCCGCTACGCAGTATTTT | CASSPRSVPATQYF
TRBJ2-1 | . | TRBD1 | TRBV4-2 | TGTGCCAGCAGCCAAGCCCTTCAGGGGGCTAGTTATGAGCAGTTCTTC | CASSQALQGASYEQFF
TRBJ1-2 | . | TRBD1 | TRBV7-2 | TGTGCCAGCAGCGTCCAGGGGGGGTATGGCTACACCTTC | CASSVQGGYGYTF
TRBJ1-4 | . | TRBD1 | TRBV7-9 | TGTGCCAGCAGCTTGACAGGGGGCCCGAATGAAAAACTGTTTTTT | CASSLTGGPNEKLFF
TRBJ1-1 | once | . | TRBV6-5 | TGTGCCAGCAGCACAGGGAACACTGAAGCTTTCTTT | CASSTGNTEAFF
TRBJ2-3 | . | . | TRBV5-1 | TGCGCCAGCAGCTCAGGGACTTCGCAACGCACAGATACGCAGTATTTT | CASSSGTSQRTDTQYF
TRBJ1-3 | . | . | TRBV10-3 | TGTGCCATCAGTTCCGGAGACACCATATATTTT | CAISSGDTIYF
TRBJ1-5 | . | TRBD1 | TRBV5-8 | TGTGCCAGCAGCTTGCGGGGGACAGGGGGTTCCCTAACGGTTTTT | CASSLRGTGGSLTVF
TRBJ1-5 | few | . | TRBV19 | TGTGCCAGTAGTATTCTAGGTCGAGGGAACCGTAATCAGCCCCAGCATTTT | CASSILGRGNRNQPQHF
TRBJ2-3 | . | . | TRBV19 | TGTGCCAGTAGCACCCCGGGGATCACAGATACGCAGTATTTT | CASSTPGITDTQYF
TRBJ1-2 | . | . | TRBV28 | TGTGCCAGTTACGACGGTAGCAGAAGCGACGGTGCCTTC | CASYDGSRSDGAF
TRBJ2-7 | . | . | TRBV29-1 | TGCAGCGTGGGGGACGGAACGTACGAGCAGTACTTC | CSVGDGTYEQYF
TRBJ1-1 | . | . | TRBV4-3 | TGCGCCAGCAGCCAAGGCTTAAGACAGACTGAAGCTTTCTTT | CASSQGLRQTEAFF
TRBJ1-1 | few | . | TRBV9 | TGTGCCAGCAGCCCCCGTGGAGGGAGCACTGAAGCTTTCTTT | CASSPRGGSTEAFF
TRBJ1-6 | . | TRBD1 | TRBV7-6 | TGTGCCAGCAGCTTAGCGGACAGGTGGAACTATAATTCACCCCTCCACTTT | CASSLADRWNYNSPLHF
TRBJ2-3 | . | . | TRBV11-3 | TGTGCCAGCAGAGGGCGGTCCGGCCTAAGAGGGGATACGCAGTATTTT | CASRGRSGLRGDTQYF
TRBJ2-2 | . | TRBD2 | TRBV4-2 | TGTGCCAGCAGCCAAGCGGGCGGGGGGAACACCGGGGAGCTGTTTTTT | CASSQAGGGNTGELFF
TRBJ2-7 | . | TRBD2 | TRBV7-8 | TGTGCCAGCAGGGCCCGGGAGGGTTCCTTTTACGAGCAGTACTTC | CASRAREGSFYEQYF
TRBJ1-2 | once | . | TRBV6-6 | TGTGCCAGCAGGACCGGTGTAGGGCAACTCTATGGCTACACCTTC | CASRTGVGQLYGYTF
TRBJ1-6 | few | . | TRBV6-6 | TGTGCCAGCATCCAAAGGGGGATTGGCAATTCACCCCTCCACTTT | CASIQRGIGNSPLHF
TRBJ2-5 | few | . | TRBV29-1 | TGCAGCGTCGATACGCTGGGAGAGACCCAGTACTTC | CSVDTLGETQYF
TRBJ2-7 | once | TRBD1 | TRBV5-4 | TGTGCCAGCAGCTGGAGAGGGGGCGAGACGACGGGGCAGTACTTC | CASSWRGGETTGQYF
TRBJ1-2 | . | TRBD1 | TRBV2 | TGTGCCAGCAGTGTACAGGGGGCGGATGGCTACACCTTC | CASSVQGADGYTF
TRBJ1-5 | . | . | TRBV19 | TGTGCCAGTAGTATAGGCAGGTCCCAGCCCCAGCATTTT | CASSIGRSQPQHF
TRBJ1-3 | . | TRBD1 | TRBV7-9 | TGTGCCAGCAGAGTAGGGACAGACTCTGGAAACACCATATATTTT | CASRVGTDSGNTIYF
TRBJ1-1 | . | . | TRBV5-6 | TGTGCCAGCAATACGGGCTTGAACACTGAAGCTTTCTTT | CASNTGLNTEAFF
TRBJ1-3 | once | . | TRBV6-1 | TGTGCCTGTCGATTATACTCTGGAAACACCATATATTTT | CACRLYSGNTIYF
TRBJ1-2 | . | . | TRBV5-1 | TGCGCCAGCAGCTACATAGGGACGTCCAACTATGGCTACACCTTC | CASSYIGTSNYGYTF
TRBJ2-3 | . | TRBD1 | TRBV5-6 | TGTGCCAGCAGCTTATCTCGGACAGGGGGAATGGATACGCAGTATTTT | CASSLSRTGGMDTQYF
TRBJ1-1 | once | . | TRBV29-1 | TGCAGCGTTGAAGTTTTGCGGCTTTACATGAACACTGAAGCTTTCTTT | CSVEVLRLYMNTEAFF
TRBJ2-1 | . | . | TRBV7-2 | TGTGCCAGCAGCCCCAATCACAATGAGCAGTTCTTC | CASSPNHNEQFF
TRBJ1-5 | . | TRBD1 | TRBV28 | TGTGCCAGCACCCAACGGGACAGTCTGATCAATCAGCCCCAGCATTTT | CASTQRDSLINQPQHF
TRBJ2-3 | once | TRBD2 | TRBV12-5 | TGTGCTAGTGGTTTGGTACTTGGGCGGGGGGGAACAGATACGCAGTATTTT | CASGLVLGRGGTDTQYF
TRBJ1-5 | . | . | TRBV6-1 | TGTGCCAGCAGGAACCGAGGGAACAATCAGCCCCAGCATTTT | CASRNRGNNQPQHF
TRBJ1-4 | . | . | TRBV7-6 | TGTGCCAGCAGCTTAGCCACAGGCCTTAATGAAAAACTGTTTTTT | CASSLATGLNEKLFF
TRBJ1-2 | . | . | TRBV18 | TGTGCCAGCTCACCACCTGGTTATGGCTACACCTTC | CASSPPGYGYTF
TRBJ1-1 | . | . | TRBV6-1 | TGTGCCAGCAGTATCTTGAACACTGAAGCTTTCTTT | CASSILNTEAFF
TRBJ2-2 | . | TRBD1 | TRBV5-6 | TGTGCCAGCAGCGACAGGGGGCTGGTCACCGGGGAGCTGTTTTTT | CASSDRGLVTGELFF
TRBJ2-1 | once | . | TRBV5-1 | TGCGCCAGCAGCTCGAACCGGGACCGAAGGGAGCAGTTCTTC | CASSSNRDRREQFF
TRBJ1-6 | . | . | TRBV27 | TGTGCCAGCAGTTTGGGTTATAATTCACCCCTCCACTTT | CASSLGYNSPLHF
TRBJ1-2 | . | TRBD1 | TRBV15 | TGTGCCACCAGCAGGAGGACAGGGGTACACTATGGCTACACCTTC | CATSRRTGVHYGYTF
TRBJ1-2 | . | . | TRBV7-8 | TGTGCCAGCAGCTTAGAGTCTGGGTACGACTACACCTTC | CASSLESGYDYTF
TRBJ2-7 | . | . | TRBV14 | TGTGCCAGCAGCCGACTAGACAGGGCCTACTACGAGCAGTACTTC | CASSRLDRAYYEQYF
TRBJ1-5 | . | . | TRBV19 | TGTGCCAGTAGTATGGTTGGGGGCGGGGGTATTCAGCCCCAGCATTTT | CASSMVGGGGIQPQHF
TRBJ1-2 | few | TRBD1 | TRBV6-5 | TGTGCCAGCAGTTACTCATCGACAGGGGATATTGGCTACACCTTC | CASSYSSTGDIGYTF
TRBJ2-3 | . | . | TRBV7-2 | TGTGCCAGCAGCAGGGGGACACGCACAGATACGCAGTATTTT | CASSRGTRTDTQYF
TRBJ1-2 | . | . | TRBV11-2 | TGTGCCAGCACCCAAAGACCTAACTATGGCTACACCTTC | CASTQRPNYGYTF
TRBJ2-3 | . | . | TRBV29-1 | TGCAGCGTTGAGGGGTCTCGCACAGATACGCAGTATTTT | CSVEGSRTDTQYF
TRBJ1-1 | . | TRBD1 | TRBV7-2 | TGTGCCAGCAGCTTCTCTGTTGGACAGGGGGTGACTGAAGCTTTCTTT | CASSFSVGQGVTEAFF
TRBJ2-1 | few | TRBD2 | TRBV4-2 | TGTGCCAGCAGCCTTTCTAGCGGGGATAACAATGAGCAGTTCTTC | CASSLSSGDNNEQFF